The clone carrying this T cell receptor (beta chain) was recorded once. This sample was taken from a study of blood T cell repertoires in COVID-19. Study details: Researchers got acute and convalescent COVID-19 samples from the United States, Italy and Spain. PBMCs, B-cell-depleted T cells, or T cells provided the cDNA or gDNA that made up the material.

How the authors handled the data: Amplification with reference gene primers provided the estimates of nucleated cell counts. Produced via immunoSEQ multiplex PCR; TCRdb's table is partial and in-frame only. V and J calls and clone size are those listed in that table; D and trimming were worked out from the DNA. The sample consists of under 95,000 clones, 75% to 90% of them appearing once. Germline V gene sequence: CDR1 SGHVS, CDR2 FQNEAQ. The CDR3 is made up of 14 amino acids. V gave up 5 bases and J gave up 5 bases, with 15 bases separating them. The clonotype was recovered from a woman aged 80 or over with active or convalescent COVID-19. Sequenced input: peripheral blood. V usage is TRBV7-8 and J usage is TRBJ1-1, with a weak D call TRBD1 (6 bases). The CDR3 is CASSLGTFGTEAFF. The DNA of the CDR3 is TGTGCCAGCAGCCTGGGGACATTTGGGACTGAAGCTTTCTTT. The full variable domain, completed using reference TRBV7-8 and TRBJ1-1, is GAGVSQSPRYKVAKRGQDVALRCDPISGHVSLFWYQQALGQGPEFLTYFQNEAQLDKSGLPSDRFFAERPEGSVSTLKIQRTQQEDSAVYLCASSLGTFGTEAFFGQGTRLTVV.